This entry lists 20 T cell receptor beta chains sequenced from one sample in a study of T cell changes during pregnancy in multiple sclerosis. The protocol was immunoSEQ multiplex PCR, while the TCRdb copy is restricted to in-frame clones and leaves out a portion. The repertoire includes about 59,000 clones, around 94% of them detected once, and under 3% sits in the top ten. The sequenced sample was CD8+ T cells from peripheral blood mononuclear cells, obtained after pregnancy. Source of these receptors: a female donor with multiple sclerosis, enrolled in a pregnancy study.

The chain links TRBV11-2 to TRBJ2-1; D might be TRBD2 (6 bases). This CDR3 contains 15 residues. Looked up from germline, CDR1 is SGHAT and CDR2 is FQNNGV. The V end was cut by 1 base, the J end by 6 bases, with 13 bases between. The CDR3 DNA reads as TGTGCCAGCAGCTTAGGGGTAGCGGTGTTCAATGAGCAGTTCTTC. As protein: CASSLGVAVFNEQFF.

The chain joins TRBV4-2 to TRBJ2-1; 8 bases are shared with TRBD2. With 1 base clipped from V and 4 bases from J, the junction kept 12 bases outside the gene matches. This CDR3 spans 18 amino acids. The germline CDR1 and CDR2 sequences are LGHNA and YNFKEQ. This CDR3 is CASSQVSPPGGTYNEQFF. In DNA form, the CDR3 reads TGTGCCAGCAGCCAAGTATCCCCTCCGGGAGGGACTTACAATGAGCAGTTCTTC.

This chain links TRBV4-3 with TRBJ2-1; 10 bases are a match to TRBD2. The CDR3 runs 17 residues. In germline, CDR1 is LGHNA, CDR2 YSLEER. After removal of 0 bases from V and 7 bases from J, the junction contained 9 bases not matched to a gene. The CDR3 loop reads CASSQDPASGSNNEQFF. CDR3 in DNA: TGCGCCAGCAGCCAAGATCCGGCTAGCGGGAGTAATAATGAGCAGTTCTTC.

This rearrangement joins TRBV30 to TRBJ1-3, with D perhaps TRBD1 (5 bases). There are 14 residues in the CDR3. The V and J ends lost 7 bases and 5 bases respectively, with 18 bases between them. From germline, CDR1 is GTSNPN and CDR2 SVGIG (reference sequence). As DNA, the CDR3 is TGTGCCTTCCAGGGCCTCCGGGGGAGAAACACCATATATTTT. Protein sequence: CAFQGLRGRNTIYF.

CDR3 in DNA: TGTGCCAGCAGCCAAGATCGCGGGGATGGCAATGAGCAGTTCTTC. It is translated as CASSQDRGDGNEQFF. V and J are TRBV4-2 and TRBJ2-1; the D gene is possibly TRBD2 (6 bases). The germline V gene has CDR1 LGHNA and CDR2 YNFKEQ. The CDR3 totals 15 residues. V was shortened by 0 bases and J by 6 bases, with 12 bases between the two germline ends.

This sequence joins TRBV7-6 and TRBJ2-3, with 11 bases aligning to TRBD2. The CDR3 spans 16 residues. The germline V gene encodes CDR1 SGHVS and CDR2 FNYEAQ. The trim removed 2 bases at V and 12 bases at J, leaving 13 bases unmatched. DNA of the CDR3: TGTGCCAGCAGCTTAACGGGACTAGCGGACCCGCGCGGACAGTATTTT. As protein: CASSLTGLADPRGQYF.

The V and J genes are TRBV27 and TRBJ2-7; the match to TRBD2 covers 11 bases. CDR3 length: 17 amino acids. The ends lost 1 base at V and 4 bases at J; junction bases unmatched: 9. Per germline, CDR1 MNHEY and CDR2 SMNVEV (reference sequence). CDR3 nucleotides: TGTGCCAGCAGTTTATTCCAGACTAGCGGGAAGGTATACGAGCAGTACTTC. Residues: CASSLFQTSGKVYEQYF.

The CDR3 here is CASRAGSAFGGPTDTQYF. DNA for the CDR3: TGTGCCAGCAGGGCCGGGAGCGCGTTCGGGGGGCCTACAGATACGCAGTATTTT. The genes are TRBV9 and TRBJ2-3; perhaps TRBD2 as D (7 bases). Germline values: CDR1 SGDLS, CDR2 YYNGEE. The V and J ends lost 5 bases and 3 bases respectively, with 25 bases between them. This CDR3 comprises 18 residues. Looking up the rest from reference TRBV9 and TRBJ2-3 gives the full variable domain: DSGVTQTPKHLITATGQRVTLRCSPRSGDLSVYWYQQSLDQGLQFLIQYYNGEERAKGNILERFSAQQFPDLHSELNLSSLELGDSALYFCASRAGSAFGGPTDTQYFGPGTRLTVL.

CDR3 in DNA: TGTGCCAGCTCACCGCCCCAGGGGCCCGGGGAGCTGTTTTTT. It translates to CASSPPQGPGELFF. The rearrangement uses TRBV18 and TRBJ2-2, with D maybe TRBD1 (6 bases). Trimming took 3 bases from V and 6 from J, leaving 11 bases between them. The CDR3 has 14 residues. CDR1 and CDR2 (germline): KGHSH, LQKENI.

Written as DNA, the CDR3 is TGTGCCAGCAGTTTTGGAGGGAGCGCCGGCGAGCAGTACTTC. As protein: CASSFGGSAGEQYF. J is TRBJ2-7 and V is TRBV27; D is possibly TRBD2 (6 bases). Trimming cost V 3 bases and J 6 bases, with 15 bases left between them. The CDR3 has 14 residues. From germline, CDR1 is MNHEY and CDR2 SMNVEV (reference sequence).

V usage is TRBV5-1 and J usage is TRBJ1-1; TRBD1 agrees at 10 bases. The CDR3 totals 14 residues. The germline CDR1 and CDR2 sequences are SGHRS and YFSETQ. The trim removed 3 bases at V and 6 bases at J, leaving 5 bases unmatched. The CDR3 nucleotides are TGCGCCAGCAGCTCCGGGACAGGGGAAGCTGAAGCTTTCTTT. This codes for CASSSGTGEAEAFF. Based on the CDR3 plus reference TRBV5-1 and TRBJ1-1, the full variable domain is KAGVTQTPRYLIKTRGQQVTLSCSPISGHRSVSWYQQTPGQGLQFLFEYFSETQRNKGNFPGRFSGRQFSNSRSEMNVSTLELGDSALYLCASSSGTGEAEAFFGQGTRLTVV.

J is TRBJ2-7 and V is TRBV4-1; possible D gene TRBD1, 5 bases. The germline V gene has CDR1 MGHRA and CDR2 YSYEKL. V was shortened by 2 bases and J by 0 bases, with 11 bases between the two germline ends. The CDR3 is made up of 15 amino acids. The CDR3 region is CASSQPQALSYEQYF. CDR3 DNA sequence: TGCGCCAGCAGCCAACCACAGGCTCTCTCCTACGAGCAGTACTTC.

The CDR3 loop reads CASSPGTVRQETQYF. In nucleotides, the CDR3 is TGTGCCAGCAGCCCGGGGACAGTGCGTCAAGAGACCCAGTACTTC. This rearrangement joins TRBV6-6 to TRBJ2-5, with TRBD1 matching over 7 bases. The CDR3 covers 15 residues. Germline V CDR1 and CDR2: MNHNY, SVGAGI (reference sequence). Trimming at V came to 6 bases and at J to 2 bases, leaving 9 bases not matched to a gene.

With respect to this clone: One end of the junction fails to match germline, which may point to a read error. This sequence joins TRBV23-1 and TRBJ2-2, with TRBD2 as a possible D gene (5 bases). TRBV23-1 is filed as an ORF, its function uncertain. The CDR3 has 14 residues. The CDR3 here is CASSQLARPTRAGF. In nucleotides, the CDR3 is TGCGCCAGCAGTCAATTAGCCCGACCTACGAGGGCCGGTTTT.

The CDR3 loop is CAWSDPPGLKPTNEQYF. The CDR3 region has the DNA TGTGCCTGGAGTGACCCCCCGGGACTAAAACCCACCAACGAGCAGTACTTC. The chain has TRBV30 and TRBJ2-7; 7 bases are a match to TRBD2. The CDR3 has 17 amino acids. The junction had 17 bases not matched to a gene; V was cut back by 1 base and J by 5 bases. The V gene's germline CDR1 is GTSNPN and CDR2 SVGIG (reference sequence). Drawing the rest from reference TRBV30 and TRBJ2-7, the complete variable domain is SQTIHQWPATLVQPVGSPLSLECTVEGTSNPNLYWYRQAAGRGLQLLFYSVGIGQISSEVPQNLSASRPQDRQFILSSKKLLLSDSGFYLCAWSDPPGLKPTNEQYFGPGTRLTVT.

The chain has TRBV28 and TRBJ2-7; 15 bases line up with TRBD2. Germline trimming cut 5 bases from V and 3 bases from J; bases unmatched to any gene: 14. The CDR3 extends over 19 amino acids. CDR1 and CDR2 (germline): MDHEN, SYDVKM. The CDR3 DNA follows: TGTGCCAGCAGTCCTGGGACTAGCGGGAGGATGTCAAACCTCTACGAGCAGTACTTC. Protein sequence: CASSPGTSGRMSNLYEQYF.

The V call is TRBV7-9, the J call TRBJ2-7; 9 bases fit TRBD1. The CDR3 spans 14 residues. Germline CDR1 reads SEHNR; CDR2 reads FQNEAQ (reference sequence). Trimming took 5 bases from V and 4 from J; bases not matched to a gene: 6. CDR3 DNA sequence: TGTGCCAGCAGCACAACAGGGGGCGCATACGAGCAGTACTTC. Protein sequence: CASSTTGGAYEQYF.

The chain carries TRBV27 and TRBJ2-7; 8 nucleotides match TRBD2. Trimming took 4 bases from V and 7 from J; bases not matched to a gene: 12. From germline, CDR1 is MNHEY and CDR2 SMNVEV (reference sequence). The CDR3 sequence is 15 residues long. The CDR3 sequence: CASSSPGAGEHEQYF. CDR3 bases: TGTGCCAGCAGTTCTCCCGGAGCGGGAGAGCATGAGCAGTACTTC.

V gene TRBV10-3 combines with J gene TRBJ2-7; 9 bases match TRBD1. In germline, CDR1 is ENHRY, CDR2 SYGVKD. This CDR3 spans 16 amino acids. V lost 3 bases and J lost 2; bases outside the gene matches: 8. The CDR3 here is CAISDLGGTGTYEQYF. CDR3 nucleotides: TGTGCCATCAGTGATCTAGGAGGGACAGGGACCTACGAGCAGTACTTC.

This sequence joins TRBV4-3 and TRBJ2-3; 11 bases map to TRBD2. There are 18 residues in the CDR3. Germline CDR1 and CDR2: LGHNA and YSLEER. Germline trimming cut 0 bases from V and 5 bases from J; bases unmatched to any gene: 10. As DNA, the CDR3 is TGCGCCAGCAGCCAAGATCTTGGGCTAGCGGGAGGAGAAGATACGCAGTATTTT. As protein: CASSQDLGLAGGEDTQYF.